This is a list of T cell receptor beta chains from one sample in a study of beta chain features in type 1 diabetes. The repertoire was sequenced with immunoSEQ multiplex PCR; TCRdb's copy has only in-frame clones and lacks some. The sample includes 300,000 or so clones, about 13% of them seen just once. The sample was naive CD4+ T cells from blood. The receptors were gathered from a woman under 30 with type 1 diabetes. Each CDR3 is given with its conserved first and last residue. A D gene is named only where the DNA matches it firmly. Some rows have no size entry. The others give once, few or many, or a class for an expanded clone.

>few|TRBJ1-1|TRBD1|TRBV27
CASSYRGKGTEAFF
TGTGCCAGCTCCTACAGGGGGAAGGGCACTGAAGCTTTCTTT
>NA|TRBJ2-3|TRBD1|TRBV29-1
CSVALTGTGADTQYF
TGCAGCGTTGCCCTAACCGGGACAGGGGCAGATACGCAGTATTTT
>NA|TRBJ2-1|TRBD2|TRBV5-1
CASSPGGLAGDREQFF
TGCGCCAGCAGCCCTGGGGGGCTAGCGGGAGATCGTGAGCAGTTCTTC
>NA|TRBJ2-3|TRBD2|TRBV4-1
CASSQGMGLAGVTQYF
TGCGCCAGCAGCCAAGGAATGGGACTAGCGGGAGTTACGCAGTATTTT
>few|TRBJ2-7|NA|TRBV30
CAWEGGPYEQYF
TGTGCCTGGGAGGGGGGGCCGTACGAGCAGTACTTC
>NA|TRBJ2-7|TRBD1|TRBV18
CASSTLTGGSYEQYF
TGTGCCAGCTCCACACTGACAGGGGGGTCCTACGAGCAGTACTTC
>few|TRBJ2-3|TRBD2|TRBV7-3
CASSLAGLVTDTQYF
TGTGCCAGCAGCTTAGCGGGACTAGTGACAGATACGCAGTATTTT
>few|TRBJ2-5|TRBD2|TRBV6-5
CASSYSRLAGETQYF
TGTGCCAGCAGTTACTCGCGGCTAGCGGGAGAGACCCAGTACTTC
>many|TRBJ2-1|NA|TRBV15
CATPINEQFF
TGTGCCACCCCCATCAATGAGCAGTTCTTC
>few|TRBJ2-5|TRBD1|TRBV7-2
CASSLRDRAKTQYF
TGTGCCAGCAGCCTACGGGACAGGGCAAAGACCCAGTACTTC
>few|TRBJ2-3|NA|TRBV4-1
CASSFGTLDTQYF
TGCGCCAGCAGCTTCGGGACTCTCGATACGCAGTATTTT
>NA|TRBJ2-1|TRBD2|TRBV5-1
CASSPLAGNYNEQFF
TGCGCCAGCAGTCCCTTAGCGGGCAATTACAATGAGCAGTTCTTC
>NA|TRBJ2-3|NA|TRBV5-4
CASSSERGTDTQYF
TGTGCCAGCAGCTCGGAGCGGGGCACAGATACGCAGTATTTT
>few|TRBJ2-5|TRBD2|TRBV5-6
CASSLGLAGGGTQYF
TGTGCCAGCAGCTTGGGTCTAGCGGGAGGTGGGACCCAGTACTTC
>NA|TRBJ2-1|TRBD2|TRBV5-1
CASSKGGLAGTNEQFF
TGCGCCAGCTCCAAAGGAGGACTAGCGGGGACCAATGAGCAGTTCTTC
>NA|TRBJ1-2|TRBD1|TRBV2
CASSEGQGSGYGYTF
TGTGCCAGCAGTGAAGGACAGGGAAGTGGCTATGGCTACACCTTC
>NA|TRBJ2-1|TRBD2|TRBV6-5
CATAHGGGRAGEQFF
TGTGCCACCGCACACGGGGGCGGGAGGGCCGGGGAGCAGTTCTTC
>few|TRBJ2-1|TRBD1|TRBV28
CASSSLRDSFTRVEQFF
TGTGCCAGCAGTTCCCTCCGGGACAGCTTTACAAGGGTTGAGCAGTTCTTC
>NA|TRBJ1-1|NA|TRBV10-3
CAIATDMNTEAFF
TGTGCCATCGCGACGGACATGAACACTGAAGCTTTCTTT
>NA|TRBJ2-1|TRBD2|TRBV7-9
CASSLLAGGSYNEQFF
TGTGCCAGCAGCTTGTTAGCGGGAGGGTCCTACAATGAGCAGTTCTTC
>once|TRBJ2-2|NA|TRBV5-6
CASSLSHGHRGELFF
TGTGCCAGCAGCTTGAGCCACGGTCATCGTGGGGAGCTGTTTTTT
>few|TRBJ2-1|NA|TRBV11-3
CASSLRSDEQFF
TGTGCCAGCAGCCTCAGATCCGATGAGCAGTTCTTC
>few|TRBJ2-1|TRBD2|TRBV7-3
CASRLAGGPEFF
TGTGCCAGCCGACTAGCGGGAGGGCCTGAGTTCTTC
>NA|TRBJ2-3|TRBD2|TRBV5-4
CASSLGASGEALTQYF
TGTGCCAGCAGCTTGGGGGCTAGCGGGGAAGCACTTACGCAGTATTTT
>few|TRBJ1-2|NA|TRBV23-1
CASPTNDRPYTF
TGCGCCAGTCCCACGAACGACAGGCCCTACACCTTC
>NA|TRBJ2-1|NA|TRBV4-1
CASSLRLVGEQFF
TGCGCCAGCAGCCTAAGGCTGGTCGGGGAGCAGTTCTTC
>NA|TRBJ2-1|NA|TRBV5-6
CASSVGHGSYNEQFF
TGTGCCAGCAGCGTGGGTCACGGCTCCTACAATGAGCAGTTCTTC
>few|TRBJ1-1|NA|TRBV7-3
CASSLDGGRSTEAFF
TGTGCCAGCAGCTTAGATGGGGGCCGGAGCACTGAAGCTTTCTTT
>few|TRBJ1-5|NA|TRBV7-9
CASSLDNNQPQHF
TGTGCCAGCAGCCTTGACAACAATCAGCCCCAGCATTTT
>few|TRBJ2-7|TRBD2|TRBV30
CAWNRLAGSYEQYF
TGTGCCTGGAACCGACTAGCGGGGAGCTACGAGCAGTACTTC
>few|TRBJ2-7|TRBD1|TRBV5-1
CASSPRDSPSYEQYF
TGCGCCAGCAGCCCCCGGGACAGTCCCTCCTACGAGCAGTACTTC
>NA|TRBJ2-1|TRBD1|TRBV27
CASTGTGVSNEQFF
TGTGCCAGCACCGGGACAGGGGTCAGCAATGAGCAGTTCTTC
>few|TRBJ2-1|NA|TRBV19
CASSPGGSLIGAGEQFF
TGTGCCAGTAGTCCAGGAGGGAGCCTGATCGGGGCAGGGGAGCAGTTCTTC
>NA|TRBJ2-1|NA|TRBV5-4
CASSLVSSVPHEQFF
TGTGCCAGCAGCTTGGTATCTAGCGTGCCCCATGAGCAGTTCTTC
>NA|TRBJ2-4|NA|TRBV14
CASSLRRGLDIQYF
TGTGCCAGCAGCCTTCGGCGGGGCCTGGACATTCAGTACTTC
>NA|TRBJ1-2|NA|TRBV7-2
CASSPQGTNVGYTF
TGTGCCAGCAGCCCCCAGGGTACCAACGTAGGCTACACCTTC
>few|TRBJ2-1|TRBD2|TRBV7-2
CASSLTREVGNEQFF
TGTGCCAGCAGCTTAACACGGGAGGTTGGCAATGAGCAGTTCTTC
>NA|TRBJ1-1|TRBD1|TRBV18
CASSPMTGEGAFF
TGTGCCAGCTCACCAATGACAGGGGAAGGAGCTTTCTTT
>NA|TRBJ1-4|TRBD1|TRBV9
CASSQTGVGEKLFF
TGTGCCAGCAGCCAGACAGGGGTCGGTGAAAAACTGTTTTTT
>NA|TRBJ1-5|NA|TRBV10-3
CAISKDRSYQPQHF
TGTGCCATCAGCAAAGACAGGTCCTATCAGCCCCAGCATTTT